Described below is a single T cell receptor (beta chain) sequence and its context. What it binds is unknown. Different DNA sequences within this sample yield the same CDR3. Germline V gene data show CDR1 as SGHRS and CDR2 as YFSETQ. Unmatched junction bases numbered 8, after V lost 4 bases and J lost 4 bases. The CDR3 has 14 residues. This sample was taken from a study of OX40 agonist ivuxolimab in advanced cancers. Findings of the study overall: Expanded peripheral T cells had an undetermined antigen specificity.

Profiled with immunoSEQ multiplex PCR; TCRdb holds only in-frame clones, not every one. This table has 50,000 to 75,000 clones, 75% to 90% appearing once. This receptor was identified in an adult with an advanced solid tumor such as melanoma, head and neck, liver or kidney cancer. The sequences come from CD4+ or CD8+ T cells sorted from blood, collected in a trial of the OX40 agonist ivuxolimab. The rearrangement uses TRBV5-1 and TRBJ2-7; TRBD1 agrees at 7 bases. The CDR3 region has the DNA TGCGCCAGCAGCCTAAGACAGGGAAGGTACGAGCAGTACTTC. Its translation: CASSLRQGRYEQYF.